This T cell receptor (beta chain) was recorded in a study of OX40 agonist ivuxolimab in advanced cancers. Looking at the study overall: Patients in the trial were receiving intravenous ivuxolimab every 2 weeks, at doses of 0.01 to 10 mg/kg. Of the patients, three showed partial responses, one with hepatocellular carcinoma and two with cutaneous melanoma. Whole-study results and caveats: At doses 0.1 to 3.0 mg/kg, CD4+ and CD8+ clones expanded. Which antigen the expanded peripheral T cells recognized is unknown.

Germline V gives CDR1 SGHKS, CDR2 YYEKEE (reference sequence). The CDR3 has 17 amino acids. V lost 7 bases and J 5 bases, leaving 22 bases between the germline ends. The protocol was immunoSEQ multiplex PCR, while the TCRdb copy is restricted to in-frame clones and leaves out a portion. Of tens of thousands of clones listed, roughly 87% are singletons. About this clone itself: Its antigen is undetermined.

This clonotype was sampled from an adult with an advanced solid tumor such as melanoma, head and neck, liver or kidney cancer. The V call is TRBV5-5, the J call TRBJ2-6; D gene ambiguous. The starting material was CD4+ or CD8+ T cells sorted from blood, obtained in a trial of the OX40 agonist ivuxolimab. The CDR3 DNA reads TGTGCCAGCTATCGTTTGCTCGCACAAAGTCGGGCCAACGTCCTGACTTTC. Amino acids: CASYRLLAQSRANVLTF.